Listed below are T cell receptor beta chains from one sample, sequenced in a study of blood T cell repertoires in COVID-19. The method was immunoSEQ multiplex PCR; TCRdb's version includes in-frame clones alone and lacks a portion of them. The table has about 26,000 clones, 80% to 95% seen once. The source material was peripheral blood. The receptor source for this set is a human donor in a cohort sampled during active COVID-19. The CDR3 runs from the conserved cysteine through the conserved F or W. Each record gives: V gene, CDR3 protein.

v_call: TRBV7-9
cdr3_aa: CASSLAPRYQETQYF

v_call: TRBV12-3/TRBV12-4
cdr3_aa: CASSFGITYEQYF

v_call: TRBV7-9
cdr3_aa: CASSPTSGRAPEQFF

v_call: TRBV2
cdr3_aa: CASSELTQEQYF

v_call: TRBV19
cdr3_aa: CASRETTTEQYF

v_call: TRBV28
cdr3_aa: CASIQGLGAFF

v_call: TRBV7-8
cdr3_aa: CASSLLQGQAFF

v_call: TRBV11-3
cdr3_aa: CASSKGQVYRKAFF

v_call: TRBV27
cdr3_aa: CASSLRAGGTEAFF

v_call: TRBV7-6
cdr3_aa: CASSPRRGGSNEQFF

v_call: TRBV5-8
cdr3_aa: CASSLRLAGTDTQYF

v_call: TRBV7-2
cdr3_aa: CASSLGPSFGADTQYF

v_call: TRBV30
cdr3_aa: CAWSVEGEQYF

v_call: TRBV27
cdr3_aa: CASTLNRGQGRARAGELFF

v_call: TRBV3-1/TRBV3-2
cdr3_aa: CASSLGPGQNYEQYF

v_call: TRBV20-1
cdr3_aa: CSASLSGGSTDTQYF

v_call: TRBV6-5
cdr3_aa: CASRTTPNSGNTIYF

v_call: TRBV5-1
cdr3_aa: CASKPGQAYEQYF

v_call: TRBV2
cdr3_aa: CASIWAGGPTDTQYF

v_call: TRBV6-5
cdr3_aa: CASSYGRGGTDTQYF

v_call: TRBV12-3/TRBV12-4
cdr3_aa: CASSQLTNQPQHF

v_call: TRBV18
cdr3_aa: CASSPLEGGSGNTIYF

v_call: TRBV7-9
cdr3_aa: CASSLAPRGTYEQYF

v_call: TRBV6-5
cdr3_aa: CASSPVLDEQYF

v_call: TRBV9
cdr3_aa: CASSVGRGAPGANVLTF

v_call: TRBV13
cdr3_aa: CASRPETATYEQYF

v_call: TRBV27
cdr3_aa: CASSSTDRGHGQPQHF

v_call: TRBV30
cdr3_aa: CAWGQFGNTIYF

v_call: TRBV11-3
cdr3_aa: CASSSTGQRIQETQYF

v_call: TRBV21-1
cdr3_aa: CASSKAWGLAGVRSRETQYF

v_call: TRBV11-2
cdr3_aa: CASSLEASSQQFF

v_call: TRBV24-1
cdr3_aa: CATSDFSSAGGHADTQYF

v_call: TRBV9
cdr3_aa: CASRAGVRNSPLHF

v_call: TRBV5-4
cdr3_aa: CASSLWTGGPNQPQHF

v_call: TRBV11-3
cdr3_aa: CASSPGDSQETQYF

v_call: TRBV6-1
cdr3_aa: CASSEAGQRTYEQYF

v_call: TRBV19
cdr3_aa: CASVRGTAGRNTEAFF

v_call: TRBV5-1
cdr3_aa: CASSPGQGNSPLHF

v_call: TRBV7-8
cdr3_aa: CASSWGSTDYGYTF

v_call: TRBV7-2
cdr3_aa: CAGTRGPGYEQYF

v_call: TRBV10-3
cdr3_aa: CAISESNYEQYF

v_call: TRBV6-9
cdr3_aa: CASSYWPVPGQGGYEQYF

v_call: TRBV3-1/TRBV3-2
cdr3_aa: CASIGEGSPLHF

v_call: TRBV5-1
cdr3_aa: CASSLTGENTEAFF